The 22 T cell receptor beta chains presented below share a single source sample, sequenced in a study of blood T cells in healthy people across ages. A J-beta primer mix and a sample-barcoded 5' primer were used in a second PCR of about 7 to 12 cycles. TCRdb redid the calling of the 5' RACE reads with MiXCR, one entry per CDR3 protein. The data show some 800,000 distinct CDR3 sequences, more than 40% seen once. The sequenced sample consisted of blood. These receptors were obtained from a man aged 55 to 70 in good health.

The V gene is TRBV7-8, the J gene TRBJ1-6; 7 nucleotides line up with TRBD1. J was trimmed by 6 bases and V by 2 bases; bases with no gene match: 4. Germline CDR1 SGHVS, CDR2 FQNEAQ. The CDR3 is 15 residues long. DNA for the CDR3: TGTGCCAGCAGCTTATCGGGACAGCTTAATTCACCCCTCCACTTT. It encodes CASSLSGQLNSPLHF. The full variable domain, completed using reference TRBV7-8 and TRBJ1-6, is GAGVSQSPRYKVAKRGQDVALRCDPISGHVSLFWYQQALGQGPEFLTYFQNEAQLDKSGLPSDRFFAERPEGSVSTLKIQRTQQEDSAVYLCASSLSGQLNSPLHFGNGTRLTVT.

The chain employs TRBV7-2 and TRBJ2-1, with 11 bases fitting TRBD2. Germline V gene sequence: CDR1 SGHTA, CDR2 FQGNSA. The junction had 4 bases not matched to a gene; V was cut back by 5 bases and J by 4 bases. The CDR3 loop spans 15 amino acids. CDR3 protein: CASSMGLAAYNEQFF. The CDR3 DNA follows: TGTGCCAGCAGCATGGGACTAGCGGCTTACAATGAGCAGTTCTTC.

Written as DNA, the CDR3 is TGTGCCAGCAGTTTAAGAGACAACGATCAGCCCCAGCATTTT. Its protein is CASSLRDNDQPQHF. The V call is TRBV28, the J call TRBJ1-5, with D unresolved. From germline, CDR1 is MDHEN and CDR2 SYDVKM. V shed 2 bases and J shed 5 bases, with 10 bases lying between them. The CDR3 loop spans 14 amino acids.

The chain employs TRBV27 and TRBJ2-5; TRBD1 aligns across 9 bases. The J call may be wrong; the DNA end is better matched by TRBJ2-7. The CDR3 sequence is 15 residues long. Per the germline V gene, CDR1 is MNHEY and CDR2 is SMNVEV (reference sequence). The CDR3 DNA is TGTGCCAGCAGCGGACCCGGGACAGGGCTTTACGAGCAGTACTTC. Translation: CASSGPGTGLYEQYF.

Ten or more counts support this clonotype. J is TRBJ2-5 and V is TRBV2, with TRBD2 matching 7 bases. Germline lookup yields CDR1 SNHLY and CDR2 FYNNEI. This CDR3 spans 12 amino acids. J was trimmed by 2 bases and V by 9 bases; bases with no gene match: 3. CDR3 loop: CASSGRQETQYF. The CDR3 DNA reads TGTGCCAGTAGCGGGCGTCAAGAGACCCAGTACTTC.

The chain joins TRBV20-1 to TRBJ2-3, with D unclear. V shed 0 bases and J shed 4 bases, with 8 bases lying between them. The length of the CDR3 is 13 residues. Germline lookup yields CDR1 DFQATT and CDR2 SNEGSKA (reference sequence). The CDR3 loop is CSARDPRADTQYF. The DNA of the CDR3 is TGCAGTGCTAGAGATCCCCGGGCAGATACGCAGTATTTT.

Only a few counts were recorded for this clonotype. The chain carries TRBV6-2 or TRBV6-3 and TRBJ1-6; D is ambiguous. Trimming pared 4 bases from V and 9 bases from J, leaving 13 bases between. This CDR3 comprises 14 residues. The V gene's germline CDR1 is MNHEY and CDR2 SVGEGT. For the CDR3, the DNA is TGTGCCAGCAGTTCGGAATCGTCCATTTCACCCCTCCACTTT. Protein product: CASSSESSISPLHF.

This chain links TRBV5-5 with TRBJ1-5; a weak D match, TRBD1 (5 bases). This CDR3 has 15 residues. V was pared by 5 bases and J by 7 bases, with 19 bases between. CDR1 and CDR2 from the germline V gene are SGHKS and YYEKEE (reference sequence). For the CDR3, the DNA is TGTGCCAGCAGTCCGGAATTACAGGTTATACAGCCCCAGCATTTT. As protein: CASSPELQVIQPQHF.

The CDR3, as DNA: TGTGCCAGCAGCTTAGCAGGGAGTGAAGCTTTCTTT. This translates into CASSLAGSEAFF. The rearrangement links TRBV7-9 to TRBJ1-1; no firm D call. CDR1 is SEHNR and CDR2 is FQNEAQ in the germline V gene (reference sequence). V gave up 0 bases and J gave up 7 bases, with 6 bases separating them. The CDR3 runs 12 residues.

The CDR3 here is CASSSGFQNYEQFF. DNA for the CDR3: TGTGCCAGCAGCTCGGGGTTCCAGAACTACGAGCAGTTCTTC. This chain uses TRBV7-9 with TRBJ2-1, with D maybe TRBD2 (5 bases). CDR1 SEHNR and CDR2 FQNEAQ come from the germline V gene (reference sequence). The V gene lost 4 bases and the J gene lost 10 bases, with 17 bases spanning the gap. The CDR3 length is 14 residues.

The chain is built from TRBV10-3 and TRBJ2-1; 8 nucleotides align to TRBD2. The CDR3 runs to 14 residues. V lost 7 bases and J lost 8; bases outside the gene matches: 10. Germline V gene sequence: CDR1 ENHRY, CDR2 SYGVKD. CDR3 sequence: CAIKGGRHGDEQFF. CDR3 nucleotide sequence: TGTGCCATCAAAGGCGGGAGGCACGGCGATGAGCAGTTCTTC.

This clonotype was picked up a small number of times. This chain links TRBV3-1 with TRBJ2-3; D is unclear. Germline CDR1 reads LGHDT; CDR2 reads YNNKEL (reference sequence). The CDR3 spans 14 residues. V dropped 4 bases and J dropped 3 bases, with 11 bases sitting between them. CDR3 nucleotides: TGTGCCAGCAGCCGCGGAGTCTGGACAGATACGCAGTATTTT. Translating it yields CASSRGVWTDTQYF.

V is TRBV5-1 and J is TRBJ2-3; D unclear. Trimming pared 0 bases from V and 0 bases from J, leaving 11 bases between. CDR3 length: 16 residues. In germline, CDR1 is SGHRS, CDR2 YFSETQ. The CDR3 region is CASSLDGQPSTDTQYF. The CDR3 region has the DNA TGCGCCAGCAGCTTGGACGGGCAACCTAGCACAGATACGCAGTATTTT.

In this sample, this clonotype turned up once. The CDR3 region has the DNA TGTGCCAGCAGCTTCCAAACACAGAACACTGAAGCTTTCTTT. Translated: CASSFQTQNTEAFF. The rearrangement links TRBV7-9 to TRBJ1-1; D uncertain. Germline CDR1 reads SEHNR; CDR2 reads FQNEAQ (reference sequence). The CDR3 spans 14 residues. Between the trimmed V and J ends, which lost 3 bases and 1 base, there was a span of 9 bases. Based on the CDR3 plus reference TRBV7-9 and TRBJ1-1, the full variable domain is DTGVSQNPRHKITKRGQNVTFRCDPISEHNRLYWYRQTLGQGPEFLTYFQNEAQLEKSRLLSDRFSAERPKGSFSTLEIQRTEQGDSAMYLCASSFQTQNTEAFFGQGTRLTVV.

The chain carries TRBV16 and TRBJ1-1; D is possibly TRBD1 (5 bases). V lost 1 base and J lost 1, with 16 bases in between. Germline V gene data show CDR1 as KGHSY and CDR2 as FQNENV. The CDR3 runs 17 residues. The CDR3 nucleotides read TGTGCCAGCAGCCAATTCGTAGGGGCCTCCGGGAACACTGAAGCTTTCTTT. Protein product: CASSQFVGASGNTEAFF.

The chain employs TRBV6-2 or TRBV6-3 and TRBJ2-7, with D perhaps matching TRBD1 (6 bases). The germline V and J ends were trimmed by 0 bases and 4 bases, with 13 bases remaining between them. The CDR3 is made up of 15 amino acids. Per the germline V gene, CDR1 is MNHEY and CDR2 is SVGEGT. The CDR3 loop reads CASSYSDRLRYEQYF. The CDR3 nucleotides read TGTGCCAGCAGTTACTCCGACAGGTTGAGGTACGAGCAGTACTTC.

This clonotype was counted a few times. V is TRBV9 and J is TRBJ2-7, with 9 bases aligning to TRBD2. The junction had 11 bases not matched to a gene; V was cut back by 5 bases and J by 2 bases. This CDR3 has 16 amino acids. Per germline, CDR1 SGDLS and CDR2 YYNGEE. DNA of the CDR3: TGTGCCAGCAGTGCCGGGGGGTCTAGCGGGGCCTACGAGCAGTACTTC. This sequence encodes CASSAGGSSGAYEQYF.

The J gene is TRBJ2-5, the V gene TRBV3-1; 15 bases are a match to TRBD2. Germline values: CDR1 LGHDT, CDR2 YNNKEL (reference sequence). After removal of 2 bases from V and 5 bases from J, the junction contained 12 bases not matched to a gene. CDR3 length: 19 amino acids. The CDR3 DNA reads TGTGCCAGCAGCCAACTACCTTGGACTAGCGGGGGGGCCGGGGAGACCCAGTACTTC. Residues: CASSQLPWTSGGAGETQYF.

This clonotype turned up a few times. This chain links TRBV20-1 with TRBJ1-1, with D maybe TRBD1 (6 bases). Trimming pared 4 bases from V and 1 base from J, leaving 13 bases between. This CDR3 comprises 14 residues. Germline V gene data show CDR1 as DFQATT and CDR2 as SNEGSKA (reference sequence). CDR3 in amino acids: CSANRDTPNTEAFF. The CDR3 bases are TGCAGTGCTAATCGGGACACCCCGAACACTGAAGCTTTCTTT.

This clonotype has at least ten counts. The CDR3 sequence: CASSQSSGANVLTF. For the CDR3, the DNA is TGTGCCAGCAGTCAAAGCTCTGGGGCCAACGTCCTGACTTTC. This chain joins TRBV27 and TRBJ2-6; no clear D gene. Germline V CDR1 and CDR2: MNHEY, SMNVEV (reference sequence). The CDR3 loop spans 14 amino acids. Trimming removed 5 bases at V and 0 bases at J, with 5 bases between. The whole variable domain, filled in from reference TRBV27 and TRBJ2-6, reads EAQVTQNPRYLITVTGKKLTVTCSQNMNHEYMSWYRQDPGLGLRQIYYSMNVEVTDKGDVPEGYKVSRKEKRNFPLILESPSPNQTSLYFCASSQSSGANVLTFGAGSRLTVL.

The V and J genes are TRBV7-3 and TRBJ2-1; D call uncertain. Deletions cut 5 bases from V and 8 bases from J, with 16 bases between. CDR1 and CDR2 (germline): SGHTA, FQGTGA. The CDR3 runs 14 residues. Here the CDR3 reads CASSPGPLGDEQFF. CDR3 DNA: TGTGCCAGCAGCCCCGGACCGTTAGGTGATGAGCAGTTCTTC. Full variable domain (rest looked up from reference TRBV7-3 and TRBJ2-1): GAGVSQTPSNKVTEKGKYVELRCDPISGHTALYWYRQSLGQGPEFLIYFQGTGAADDSGLPNDRFFAVRPEGSVSTLKIQRTERGDSAVYLCASSPGPLGDEQFFGPGTRLTVL.

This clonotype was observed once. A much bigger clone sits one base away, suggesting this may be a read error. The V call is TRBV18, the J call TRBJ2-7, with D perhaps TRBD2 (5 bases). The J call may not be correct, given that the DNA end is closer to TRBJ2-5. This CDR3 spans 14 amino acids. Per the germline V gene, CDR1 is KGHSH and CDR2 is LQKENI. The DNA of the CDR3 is TGTGCCAGCTCACCACCGTACAGCGCGGGGACCCAGTACTTC. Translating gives CASSPPYSAGTQYF.